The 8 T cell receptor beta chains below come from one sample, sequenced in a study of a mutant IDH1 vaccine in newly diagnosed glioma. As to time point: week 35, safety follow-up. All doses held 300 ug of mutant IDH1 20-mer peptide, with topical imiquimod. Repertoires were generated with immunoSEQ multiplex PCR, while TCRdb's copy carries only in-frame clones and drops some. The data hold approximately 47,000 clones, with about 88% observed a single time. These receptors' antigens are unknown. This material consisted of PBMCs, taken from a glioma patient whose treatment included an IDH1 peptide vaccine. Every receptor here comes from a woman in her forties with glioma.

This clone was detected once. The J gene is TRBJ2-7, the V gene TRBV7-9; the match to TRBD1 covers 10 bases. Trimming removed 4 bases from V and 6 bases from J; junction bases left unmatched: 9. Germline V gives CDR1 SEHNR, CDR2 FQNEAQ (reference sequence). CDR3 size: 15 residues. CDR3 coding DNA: TGTGCCAGCAGCTCCAATTCGGGACAGGGGACCGAGCAGTACTTC. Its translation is CASSSNSGQGTEQYF.

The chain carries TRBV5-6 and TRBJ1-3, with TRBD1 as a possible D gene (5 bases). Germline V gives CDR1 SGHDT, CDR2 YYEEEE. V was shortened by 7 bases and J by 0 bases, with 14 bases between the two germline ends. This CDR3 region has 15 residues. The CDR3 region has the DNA TGTGCCAGCTATACCTCAGGGAGCTCTGGAAACACCATATATTTT. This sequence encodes CASYTSGSSGNTIYF. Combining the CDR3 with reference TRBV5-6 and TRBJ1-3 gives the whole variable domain DAGVTQSPTHLIKTRGQQVTLRCSPKSGHDTVSWYQQALGQGPQFIFQYYEEEERQRGNFPDRFSGHQFPNYSSELNVNALLLGDSALYLCASYTSGSSGNTIYFGEGSWLTVV.

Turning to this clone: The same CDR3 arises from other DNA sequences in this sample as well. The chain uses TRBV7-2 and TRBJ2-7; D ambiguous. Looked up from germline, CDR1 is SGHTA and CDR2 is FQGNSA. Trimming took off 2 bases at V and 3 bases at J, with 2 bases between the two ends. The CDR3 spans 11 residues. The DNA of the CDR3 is TGTGCCAGCAGCTTAAGCTACGAGCAGTACTTC. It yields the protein CASSLSYEQYF.

The CDR3 nucleotides read TGCGCCAGCAGCCAAGACTTCCGTGAGGTTGATTCACCCCTCCACTTT. This codes for CASSQDFREVDSPLHF. V gene TRBV4-3 combines with J gene TRBJ1-6; D ambiguous. This CDR3 region has 16 residues. The germline V gene encodes CDR1 LGHNA and CDR2 YSLEER. V gave up 0 bases and J gave up 8 bases, with 14 bases separating them.

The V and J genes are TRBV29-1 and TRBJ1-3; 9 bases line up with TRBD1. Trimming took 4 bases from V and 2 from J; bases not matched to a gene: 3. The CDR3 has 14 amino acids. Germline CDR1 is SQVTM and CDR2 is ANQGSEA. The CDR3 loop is CSVGTGDAGNTIYF. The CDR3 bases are TGCAGCGTTGGGACAGGGGATGCTGGAAACACCATATATTTT.

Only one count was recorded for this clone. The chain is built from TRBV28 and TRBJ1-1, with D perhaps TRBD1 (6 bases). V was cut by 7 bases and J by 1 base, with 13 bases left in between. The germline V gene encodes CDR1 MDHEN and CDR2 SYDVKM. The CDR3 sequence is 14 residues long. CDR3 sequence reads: CASIIGGANTEAFF. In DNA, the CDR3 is TGTGCCAGCATTATAGGGGGGGCGAACACTGAAGCTTTCTTT.

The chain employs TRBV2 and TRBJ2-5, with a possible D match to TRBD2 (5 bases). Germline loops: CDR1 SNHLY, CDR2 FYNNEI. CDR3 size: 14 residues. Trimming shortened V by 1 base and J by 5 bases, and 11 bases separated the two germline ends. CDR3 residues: CASSEERGWETQYF. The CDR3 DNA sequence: TGTGCCAGCAGTGAAGAACGGGGATGGGAGACCCAGTACTTC.

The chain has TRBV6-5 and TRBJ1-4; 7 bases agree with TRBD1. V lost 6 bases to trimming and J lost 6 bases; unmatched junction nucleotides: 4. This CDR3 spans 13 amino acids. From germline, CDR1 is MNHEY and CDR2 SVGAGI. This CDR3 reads CASSWDSHEKLFF. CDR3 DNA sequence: TGTGCCAGCAGCTGGGACAGTCATGAAAAACTGTTTTTT.